These 12 T cell receptor beta chains originate from one sample sequenced in a study of cytomegalovirus exposure and HLA in healthy donors. 60 Vbeta and 13 Jbeta primers were used in PCR. TCRdb keeps only in-frame clones here, not all; method: immunoSEQ multiplex PCR. The sample lists over 100,000 clones, roughly three quarters occurring once. Specimen: PBMCs. These receptors came from a male donor in good health and CMV-seronegative.

J is TRBJ2-7 and V is TRBV7-2; a weak D match, TRBD2 (7 bases). V gave up 7 bases and J gave up 0 bases, with 19 bases separating them. The CDR3 is 16 residues long. Germline V lookup: CDR1 SGHTA, CDR2 FQGNSA. The CDR3 reads CASTKGGGYSSYEQYF. The CDR3 bases are TGTGCCAGCACCAAAGGGGGAGGGTATAGCTCCTACGAGCAGTACTTC.

Comment on this clone: A far bigger clonotype differs at one base, so this is likely a read error. V and J are TRBV5-1 and TRBJ2-7; maybe TRBD1 (5 bases). Deletions cut 5 bases from V and 3 bases from J, with 21 bases between. CDR1 is SGHRS and CDR2 is YFSETQ in the germline V gene. This CDR3 contains 16 residues. CDR3 region: CASSTDNGLPYYEQYF. The CDR3 DNA reads TGCGCCAGCAGTACGGACAACGGCTTACCTTACTACGAGCAGTACTTC.

The rearrangement joins TRBV7-2 to TRBJ1-2, with TRBD1 matching over 10 bases. J lost 5 bases, V lost 1 base, and 4 bases had no gene match. Looked up from germline, CDR1 is SGHTA and CDR2 is FQGNSA. The CDR3 covers 15 residues. The chain's CDR3 is CASSLVGDRGYGYTF. The CDR3 DNA sequence: TGTGCCAGCAGCTTAGTCGGGGACAGGGGATATGGCTACACCTTC. The entire variable domain, with the rest obtained from reference TRBV7-2 and TRBJ1-2, is as follows: GAGVSQSPSNKVTEKGKDVELRCDPISGHTALYWYRQSLGQGLEFLIYFQGNSAPDKSGLPSDRFSAERTGGSVSTLTIQRTQQEDSAVYLCASSLVGDRGYGYTFGSGTRLTVV.

The chain links TRBV2 to TRBJ2-5; D ambiguous. CDR1 is SNHLY and CDR2 is FYNNEI in the germline V gene. Trimming took off 7 bases at V and 2 bases at J, with 11 bases between the two ends. This CDR3 region has 13 residues. The CDR3 DNA reads TGTGCCAGCAAGAGGCACGAACAAGAGACCCAGTACTTC. Translated, it gives CASKRHEQETQYF.

This clone came up once. This chain uses TRBV27 with TRBJ2-1; 7 bases match TRBD2. Germline CDR1 is MNHEY and CDR2 is SMNVEV (reference sequence). The CDR3 runs to 14 residues. V lost 5 bases and J lost 8; bases outside the gene matches: 9. The CDR3 nucleotides read TGTGCCAGCAGTCCCTTGGGGGGGGGTCATGAGCAGTTCTTC. Encoded protein: CASSPLGGGHEQFF.

The rearrangement links TRBV25-1 to TRBJ1-3; D not resolved. There are 14 residues in the CDR3. Germline assignment: CDR1 MGHDK and CDR2 SYGVNS. Trimming took off 3 bases at V and 0 bases at J, with 6 bases between the two ends. The CDR3 DNA follows: TGTGCCAGCAGTGACACTAGCTCTGGAAACACCATATATTTT. Residues: CASSDTSSGNTIYF.

The chain couples TRBV5-5 to TRBJ1-2, with 8 bases matching TRBD1. There are 15 residues in the CDR3. With V trimmed by 3 bases and J by 5 bases, 9 bases remained unmatched. Germline CDR1 and CDR2: SGHKS and YYEKEE (reference sequence). The CDR3 coding sequence is TGTGCCAGCAGCTCCTCCGGGACAGGTTTTTATGGCTACACCTTC. It translates to CASSSSGTGFYGYTF.

The rearrangement links TRBV27 to TRBJ2-7, with a tentative D call TRBD2 (5 bases). The germline CDR1 and CDR2 sequences are MNHEY and SMNVEV (reference sequence). The ends were cut back, 6 bases at V and 1 base at J, with 13 bases in the middle. CDR3 length equals 14 residues. The CDR3 bases are TGTGCCAGCAGGGATCTGGCGGGTTCCTACGAGCAGTACTTC. This sequence encodes CASRDLAGSYEQYF.

The CDR3 here is CASSASTSTDTQYF. CDR3 DNA: TGTGCCAGCAGTGCAAGTACTAGCACAGATACGCAGTATTTT. The chain combines TRBV6-4 with TRBJ2-3; no reliable D call. The CDR3 totals 14 residues. Germline V CDR1 and CDR2: MRHNA, SNTAGT. Trimming pared 4 bases from V and 0 bases from J, leaving 8 bases between.

This clone appeared a single time. The gene calls are TRBV19 and TRBJ1-6; TRBD1 matches 9 bases. The CDR3 is 15 amino acids. V lost 5 bases, J lost 7 bases, and 6 bases stayed unmatched. CDR1 and CDR2 from the germline V gene are LNHDA and SQIVND (reference sequence). CDR3 protein: CASSSSGTGNSPLHF. CDR3 coding DNA: TGTGCCAGTAGTTCCTCCGGGACAGGGAATTCACCCCTCCACTTT.

The CDR3 protein is CASSLVQDERYTF. CDR3 nucleotides: TGTGCCAGCAGCTTAGTACAGGACGAACGCTACACCTTC. V usage is TRBV13 and J usage is TRBJ1-2; possible D gene TRBD1, 5 bases. V lost 1 base, J lost 9 bases, and 12 bases lay in between. The CDR3 runs 13 residues. Per germline, CDR1 PRHDT and CDR2 FYEKMQ (reference sequence).

CDR3 region: CALKGDVSYEQYF. CDR3 DNA: TGTGCCTTAAAAGGGGATGTATCCTACGAGCAGTACTTC. This chain joins TRBV30 and TRBJ2-7; D may be TRBD1 (5 bases). V dropped 7 bases and J dropped 1 base, with 14 bases sitting between them. The CDR3 spans 13 residues. The germline V gene has CDR1 GTSNPN and CDR2 SVGIG (reference sequence).